The rows below give T cell receptor beta chains drawn from one sample of a study of metastatic and nonmetastatic thyroid tumors. TCRdb reprocessed the PCR reads using MiXCR. This sample has fewer than 9,000 clones, with roughly two fifths found just once. The sequencing sample was made of tumor tissue. All receptors come from a female donor with papillary thyroid cancer or a benign thyroid nodule (not recorded which). Some clones in this sample may be carry-over from other donors' samples. Both conserved end residues are part of each CDR3. A D gene is named only where the DNA matches it firmly. Only some rows state a clone size, as once, few, many or a class for expanded clones.

cdr3_aa: CASSLVPGGEYEQYF
cdr3_nt: TGCGCCAGCAGCTTGGTACCGGGAGGAGAGTACGAGCAGTACTTC
d_call: TRBD2
j_call: TRBJ2-7
v_call: TRBV5-1
clone_size: once

cdr3_aa: CASNAGTTAKNIQYF
cdr3_nt: TGTGCCAGCAATGCCGGAACCACCGCCAAAAACATTCAGTACTTC
d_call: NA
j_call: TRBJ2-4
v_call: TRBV28
clone_size: NA

cdr3_aa: CASSSGGTYEQYF
cdr3_nt: TGTGCCAGCAGTTCGGGCGGCACCTACGAGCAGTACTTC
d_call: NA
j_call: TRBJ2-7
v_call: TRBV28
clone_size: few

cdr3_aa: CASSMQRGGDNEQFF
cdr3_nt: TGTGCCAGTAGTATGCAGCGGGGGGGAGATAATGAGCAGTTCTTC
d_call: TRBD2
j_call: TRBJ2-1
v_call: TRBV19
clone_size: NA

cdr3_aa: CASSLASYEQYF
cdr3_nt: TGTGCCAGCAGCCTCGCGAGCTACGAGCAGTACTTC
d_call: NA
j_call: TRBJ2-7
v_call: TRBV3-1
clone_size: medium-sized

cdr3_aa: CSAGQGMNTEAFF
cdr3_nt: TGCAGTGCTGGACAGGGTATGAACACTGAAGCTTTCTTT
d_call: TRBD1
j_call: TRBJ1-1
v_call: TRBV20-1
clone_size: NA

cdr3_aa: CSDSGRGKVGTEAFF
cdr3_nt: TGCAGTGATAGTGGCAGGGGGAAAGTCGGCACTGAAGCTTTCTTT
d_call: TRBD1
j_call: TRBJ1-1
v_call: TRBV20-1
clone_size: NA

cdr3_aa: CASRKQWNTEAFF
cdr3_nt: TGTGCCAGCAGAAAACAGTGGAACACTGAAGCTTTCTTT
d_call: NA
j_call: TRBJ1-1
v_call: TRBV6-2/TRBV6-3
clone_size: few

cdr3_aa: CASSRDSNQPQHF
cdr3_nt: TGTGCCAGCAGCCGGGACAGCAATCAGCCCCAGCATTTT
d_call: NA
j_call: TRBJ1-5
v_call: TRBV28
clone_size: few

cdr3_aa: CASSLESGNTGELFF
cdr3_nt: TGTGCCAGCAGCTTAGAGTCCGGGAACACCGGGGAGCTGTTTTTT
d_call: NA
j_call: TRBJ2-2
v_call: TRBV11-3
clone_size: NA

cdr3_aa: CASSQTDRSSNQPQHF
cdr3_nt: TGCGCCAGCAGCCAAACGGACAGGAGCAGCAATCAGCCCCAGCATTTT
d_call: TRBD1
j_call: TRBJ1-5
v_call: TRBV4-1
clone_size: NA

cdr3_aa: CASSPGEREWDEQFF
cdr3_nt: TGTGCCAGCAGCCCTGGGGAGCGGGAGTGGGATGAGCAGTTCTTC
d_call: TRBD2
j_call: TRBJ2-1
v_call: TRBV11-2
clone_size: NA

cdr3_aa: CASSMGQGTGELFF
cdr3_nt: TGTGCCAGTAGTATGGGACAGGGTACCGGGGAGCTGTTTTTT
d_call: TRBD1
j_call: TRBJ2-2
v_call: TRBV19
clone_size: few

cdr3_aa: CASSLGLAGSYNEQFF
cdr3_nt: TGCGCCAGCAGCTTGGGACTAGCGGGCTCCTACAATGAGCAGTTCTTC
d_call: TRBD2
j_call: TRBJ2-1
v_call: TRBV5-1
clone_size: NA

cdr3_aa: CSARGRTVTEAFF
cdr3_nt: TGCAGTGCTCGTGGACGGACCGTGACTGAAGCTTTCTTT
d_call: NA
j_call: TRBJ1-1
v_call: TRBV20-1
clone_size: NA

cdr3_aa: CASSGASVIQDTQYF
cdr3_nt: TGTGCCAGCAGTGGGGCTAGCGTTATTCAAGATACGCAGTATTTT
d_call: NA
j_call: TRBJ2-3
v_call: TRBV9
clone_size: NA

cdr3_aa: CSAGGVYGYTF
cdr3_nt: TGCAGTGCTGGGGGGGTATATGGCTACACCTTC
d_call: NA
j_call: TRBJ1-2
v_call: TRBV20-1
clone_size: NA

cdr3_aa: CASSSGGALNEKLFF
cdr3_nt: TGTGCCAGCAGTTCGGGGGGGGCCCTTAATGAAAAACTGTTTTTT
d_call: NA
j_call: TRBJ1-4
v_call: TRBV28
clone_size: medium-sized

cdr3_aa: CASSTGAVGGHEQYF
cdr3_nt: TGTGCCAGCTCAACGGGGGCGGTCGGGGGCCACGAGCAGTACTTC
d_call: NA
j_call: TRBJ2-7
v_call: TRBV19
clone_size: medium-sized

cdr3_aa: CASSLSTGPYEQYF
cdr3_nt: TGTGCCAGCAGCCTCTCTACAGGACCCTACGAGCAGTACTTC
d_call: NA
j_call: TRBJ2-7
v_call: TRBV6-2/TRBV6-3
clone_size: NA

cdr3_aa: CSARDGGGVGTEAFF
cdr3_nt: TGCAGTGCTAGAGATGGGGGAGGGGTAGGAACTGAAGCTTTCTTT
d_call: NA
j_call: TRBJ1-1
v_call: TRBV20-1
clone_size: NA

cdr3_aa: CVSKGAGREQYF
cdr3_nt: TGTGTCAGCAAAGGGGCGGGACGCGAGCAGTACTTC
d_call: NA
j_call: TRBJ2-7
v_call: TRBV2
clone_size: NA

cdr3_aa: CASSQESGSNVLTF
cdr3_nt: TGTGCCAGCAGCCAGGAGTCTGGGTCCAACGTCCTTACTTTC
d_call: NA
j_call: TRBJ2-6
v_call: TRBV7-8
clone_size: NA

cdr3_aa: CASSLVGPLHF
cdr3_nt: TGTGCCAGCAGCTTAGTTGGTCCCCTCCACTTT
d_call: NA
j_call: TRBJ1-6
v_call: TRBV7-9
clone_size: few

cdr3_aa: CASTPRSGVTGELFF
cdr3_nt: TGTGCCAGCACACCCCGAAGCGGGGTGACCGGGGAGCTGTTTTTT
d_call: TRBD2
j_call: TRBJ2-2
v_call: TRBV6-1
clone_size: medium-sized

cdr3_aa: CASSQDKSAGGHTDTQYF
cdr3_nt: TGTGCCAGCAGCCAAGATAAATCAGCGGGAGGGCACACAGATACGCAGTATTTT
d_call: TRBD2
j_call: TRBJ2-3
v_call: TRBV4-2
clone_size: NA

cdr3_aa: CASSLEAMNTEAFF
cdr3_nt: TGTGCCAGCAGTTTAGAGGCGATGAACACTGAAGCTTTCTTT
d_call: NA
j_call: TRBJ1-1
v_call: TRBV28
clone_size: NA

cdr3_aa: CASHGVQGASDGYTF
cdr3_nt: TGTGCCTCGCACGGCGTGCAGGGGGCGTCAGATGGCTACACCTTC
d_call: TRBD1
j_call: TRBJ1-2
v_call: TRBV10-3
clone_size: NA

cdr3_aa: CASSLPGLSANEKLFF
cdr3_nt: TGCGCCAGCAGCTTACCTGGCTTGAGTGCTAATGAAAAACTGTTTTTT
d_call: NA
j_call: TRBJ1-4
v_call: TRBV5-1
clone_size: few

cdr3_aa: CASSRMTGYEQYF
cdr3_nt: TGTGCCAGCAGTAGGATGACAGGCTACGAGCAGTACTTC
d_call: NA
j_call: TRBJ2-7
v_call: TRBV27
clone_size: NA

cdr3_aa: CATSFGGWNTEAFF
cdr3_nt: TGTGCCACCTCTTTTGGGGGCTGGAACACTGAAGCTTTCTTT
d_call: NA
j_call: TRBJ1-1
v_call: TRBV12-3/TRBV12-4
clone_size: few

cdr3_aa: CASSSPREVGGYTF
cdr3_nt: TGTGCCAGCAGTTCCCCCCGGGAGGTCGGTGGCTACACCTTC
d_call: NA
j_call: TRBJ1-2
v_call: TRBV28
clone_size: few

cdr3_aa: CASSYDPGLADRNTGQPFF
cdr3_nt: TGTGCCAGCAGTTACGACCCGGGACTAGCGGATCGGAACACCGGGCAGCCGTTTTTT
d_call: TRBD2
j_call: TRBJ2-2
v_call: TRBV6-9
clone_size: once

cdr3_aa: CASSEGLAGAYEQYF
cdr3_nt: TGTGCCAGCAGTGAAGGACTAGCGGGAGCCTACGAGCAGTACTTC
d_call: TRBD2
j_call: TRBJ2-7
v_call: TRBV6-1
clone_size: NA

cdr3_aa: CASSPWGMNTEAFF
cdr3_nt: TGTGCCAGCAGCCCTTGGGGGATGAACACTGAAGCTTTCTTT
d_call: NA
j_call: TRBJ1-1
v_call: TRBV6-2/TRBV6-3
clone_size: medium-sized

cdr3_aa: CASRGLGGYSYNEQFF
cdr3_nt: TGTGCCAGCAGGGGGTTGGGGGGGTACTCCTACAATGAGCAGTTCTTC
d_call: TRBD2
j_call: TRBJ2-1
v_call: TRBV28
clone_size: NA

cdr3_aa: CSARDQGMNTEAFF
cdr3_nt: TGCAGTGCTAGAGACCAGGGGATGAACACTGAAGCTTTCTTT
d_call: NA
j_call: TRBJ1-1
v_call: TRBV20-1
clone_size: NA

cdr3_aa: CSARDMASGNTGELFF
cdr3_nt: TGCAGTGCTAGAGATATGGCTAGCGGGAACACCGGGGAGCTGTTTTTT
d_call: TRBD2
j_call: TRBJ2-2
v_call: TRBV20-1
clone_size: NA

cdr3_aa: CASSQEVPRADGTNEKLFF
cdr3_nt: TGTGCCAGCAGCCAAGAGGTACCCAGGGCCGACGGCACTAATGAAAAACTGTTTTTT
d_call: NA
j_call: TRBJ1-4
v_call: TRBV4-2
clone_size: NA

cdr3_aa: CSARTLTAAYPGETQYF
cdr3_nt: TGCAGTGCTAGGACTCTTACAGCGGCGTACCCCGGGGAGACCCAGTACTTC
d_call: NA
j_call: TRBJ2-5
v_call: TRBV20-1
clone_size: NA

cdr3_aa: CASSFSAGYTF
cdr3_nt: TGTGCCAGCAGCTTCTCTGCTGGCTACACCTTC
d_call: NA
j_call: TRBJ1-2
v_call: TRBV7-9
clone_size: NA

cdr3_aa: CATSRETGEETQYF
cdr3_nt: TGTGCCACCAGCAGGGAGACAGGGGAAGAGACCCAGTACTTC
d_call: TRBD1
j_call: TRBJ2-5
v_call: TRBV15
clone_size: medium-sized

cdr3_aa: CASSEDQTGAQEQYF
cdr3_nt: TGTGCCAGCAGTGAAGATCAGACAGGGGCTCAAGAGCAGTACTTC
d_call: TRBD1
j_call: TRBJ2-7
v_call: TRBV6-1
clone_size: few

cdr3_aa: CASSKAREKEKLFF
cdr3_nt: TGTGCCAGTAGTAAGGCCAGGGAAAAGGAAAAACTGTTTTTT
d_call: NA
j_call: TRBJ1-4
v_call: TRBV19
clone_size: NA

cdr3_aa: CASSQEQLPPEAFF
cdr3_nt: TGTGCCAGCAGCCAAGAACAGTTGCCACCTGAAGCTTTCTTT
d_call: NA
j_call: TRBJ1-1
v_call: TRBV4-2
clone_size: NA

cdr3_aa: CASSLAVGQPKNF
cdr3_nt: TGTGCCAGCAGCCTAGCGGTGGGACAGCCCAAAAACTTC
d_call: NA
j_call: TRBJ2-7
v_call: TRBV12-3/TRBV12-4
clone_size: once